This TCR beta chain came from a study of T cell clones after liver transplantation. Study-wide context: A pre-transplant mixed lymphocyte reaction with TCRbeta sequencing defined graft-donor-reactive clones followed in post-transplant blood. Without induction therapy, subjects received standard immunosuppression until 12-24 months post-transplant.

This clone turned up a few times. Germline CDR1 reads SEHNR; CDR2 reads FQNEAQ (reference sequence). The germline V and J ends were trimmed by 5 bases and 5 bases, with 14 bases remaining between them. The CDR3 runs 14 residues. Sequencing was performed with immunoSEQ multiplex PCR; in TCRdb, only in-frame clones are kept and a portion is missing. The data contain roughly 100,000 clones, around 80% of them singletons. V usage is TRBV7-9 and J usage is TRBJ2-3, with D possibly matching TRBD2 (5 bases). Sample: CD4+ T cells from blood, taken around 44 months after liver transplant. The clonotype was recovered from a human patient who received a liver transplant. Part of the T cells may come from the graft donor. As DNA, the CDR3 is TGTGCCAGCAGCCACGAGGGTCATCAAGATACGCAGTATTTT. It translates to CASSHEGHQDTQYF. The full variable domain, completed using reference TRBV7-9 and TRBJ2-3, is DTGVSQNPRHKITKRGQNVTFRCDPISEHNRLYWYRQTLGQGPEFLTYFQNEAQLEKSRLLSDRFSAERPKGSFSTLEIQRTEQGDSAMYLCASSHEGHQDTQYFGPGTRLTVL.